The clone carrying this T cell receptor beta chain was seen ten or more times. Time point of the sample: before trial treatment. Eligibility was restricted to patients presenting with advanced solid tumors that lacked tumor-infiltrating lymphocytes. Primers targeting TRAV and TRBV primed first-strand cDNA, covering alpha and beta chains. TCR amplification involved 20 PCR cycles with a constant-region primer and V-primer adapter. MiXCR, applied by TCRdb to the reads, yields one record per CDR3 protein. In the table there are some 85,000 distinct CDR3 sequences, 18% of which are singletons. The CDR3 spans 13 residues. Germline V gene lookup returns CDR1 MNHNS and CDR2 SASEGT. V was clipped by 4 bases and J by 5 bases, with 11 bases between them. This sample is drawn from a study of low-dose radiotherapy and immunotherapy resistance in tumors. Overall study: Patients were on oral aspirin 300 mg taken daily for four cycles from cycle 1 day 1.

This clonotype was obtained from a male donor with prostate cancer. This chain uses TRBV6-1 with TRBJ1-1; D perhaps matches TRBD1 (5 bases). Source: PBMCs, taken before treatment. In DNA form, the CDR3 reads TGTGCCAGCAGTGCGGGGCGGGGGACTGAAGCTTTCTTT. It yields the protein CASSAGRGTEAFF.